The 20 T cell receptor beta chains below were found in one sample sequenced in a study of T cells expressing NK-cell markers. No DNA is given; TCRdb re-called the 5' RACE reads and lists each CDR3 protein once. The sample holds roughly 300,000 distinct CDR3 sequences. Input material: blood T cells: a sorted CD56 or NKG2C T cell subset, CD4+ or CD8+ T cells, or bulk PBMC T cells (not recorded which). The origin of the receptors is a woman between 18 and 75 years old in good health.

The J gene is TRBJ2-1, the V gene TRBV7-6; TCRdb's D call, TRBD2, is unchecked because there is no DNA. The CDR3 is 15 amino acids. In germline, CDR1 is SGHVS, CDR2 FNYEAQ. This CDR3 reads CASSEVTSGDNEQFF.

The chain has TRBV30 and TRBJ1-1. The CDR3 length is 13 residues. CDR1 and CDR2 (germline): GTSNPN, SVGIG (reference sequence). The CDR3 loop is CAWSLERVTEAFF.

The J gene is TRBJ2-2, the V gene TRBV24-1. Germline values: CDR1 KGHDR, CDR2 SFDVKD. The CDR3 consists of 12 residues. CDR3 region: CATTSETGELFF.

The rearrangement joins TRBV29-1 to TRBJ2-3; TCRdb's D call of TRBD2 is untestable without DNA. The V gene's germline CDR1 is SQVTM and CDR2 ANQGSEA. The CDR3 is made up of 15 amino acids. The CDR3 reads CSARLARESTDTQYF.

V usage is TRBV20-1 and J usage is TRBJ2-1; TCRdb selects TRBD2, and the lack of DNA leaves this call unchecked. Germline V gives CDR1 DFQATT, CDR2 SNEGSKA (reference sequence). The CDR3 is 15 amino acids. The CDR3 reads CSATRSGLSNNEQFF.

This rearrangement joins TRBV29-1 to TRBJ1-2; TCRdb selects TRBD1, and the lack of DNA leaves this call unchecked. CDR3 length: 15 amino acids. In germline, CDR1 is SQVTM, CDR2 ANQGSEA. This CDR3 is CSASWTGPYDYGYTF. Supplemented by reference TRBV29-1 and TRBJ1-2, the full variable domain reads SAVISQKPSRDICQRGTSLTIQCQVDSQVTMMFWYRQQPGQSLTLIATANQGSEATYESGFVIDKFPISRPNLTFSTLTVSNMSPEDSSIYLCSASWTGPYDYGYTFGSGTRLTVV.

The genes are TRBV12-3 or TRBV12-4 and TRBJ1-1; TCRdb's D call, TRBD1, is unchecked because there is no DNA. The CDR3 has 13 amino acids. CDR3 region: CASSLRTGEGAFF.

The chain combines TRBV12-3 or TRBV12-4 with TRBJ2-5; the D call from TCRdb, TRBD1, cannot be confirmed without DNA. The CDR3 is 14 residues long. The CDR3 spells CASSRDKPGETQYF.

The V and J genes are TRBV19 and TRBJ2-1; TCRdb's assignment of TRBD2 cannot be checked, as there is no DNA. This CDR3 region has 16 residues. CDR1 and CDR2 (germline): LNHDA, SQIVND (reference sequence). The CDR3 is CASSIRASGGYNEQFF.

This chain uses TRBV11-3 with TRBJ2-1; the D gene TCRdb calls, TRBD1, cannot be checked with no DNA. This CDR3 is built from 14 residues. Germline loops: CDR1 SGHNT, CDR2 YENEEA. The CDR3 protein is CASSWGQGEGEQFF.

The gene calls are TRBV19 and TRBJ2-6. CDR1 is LNHDA, CDR2 SQIVND, per germline (reference sequence). The length of the CDR3 is 16 residues. The CDR3 region is CASSILLGAGANVLTF.

The chain combines TRBV20-1 with TRBJ2-1; without DNA, the TCRdb call of TRBD2 cannot be checked. Germline CDR1 DFQATT, CDR2 SNEGSKA (reference sequence). The CDR3 length is 12 residues. This CDR3 reads CSAPQEGNEQFF.

V and J are TRBV2 and TRBJ1-2. There are 15 residues in the CDR3. Germline V gene data show CDR1 as SNHLY and CDR2 as FYNNEI. The CDR3 loop reads CARAKTGGYQYGYTF. Using reference TRBV2 and TRBJ1-2 for the parts outside the CDR3, the full variable domain is EPEVTQTPSHQVTQMGQEVILRCVPISNHLYFYWYRQILGQKVEFLVSFYNNEISEKSEIFDDQFSVERPDGSNFTLKIRSTKLEDSAMYFCARAKTGGYQYGYTFGSGTRLTVV.

V gene TRBV20-1 combines with J gene TRBJ2-7; TCRdb indicates TRBD1, and absent DNA this call remains unverified. Germline CDR1 is DFQATT and CDR2 is SNEGSKA (reference sequence). This CDR3 is built from 12 residues. The CDR3: CSARDRGYEQYF.

The rearrangement links TRBV12-3 or TRBV12-4 to TRBJ1-6; TCRdb's D call, TRBD1, is unchecked because there is no DNA. The CDR3 is 16 residues long. CDR3: CASSLRDSVPNSPLHF.

The chain employs TRBV5-1 and TRBJ2-5; TCRdb returns TRBD2, unconfirmable since there is no DNA. CDR1 and CDR2 (germline): SGHRS, YFSETQ. This CDR3 has 17 residues. The CDR3 spells CASSSGGLAGVRETQYF.

The J gene is TRBJ1-4, the V gene TRBV20-1; TCRdb proposes TRBD1, but this gene call is untestable without DNA. CDR3 length equals 13 residues. Per the germline V gene, CDR1 is DFQATT and CDR2 is SNEGSKA (reference sequence). CDR3 in amino acids: CSARATARGKLFF.

The chain is built from TRBV20-1 and TRBJ1-5; TCRdb lists TRBD1, though no DNA is available to test this call. The CDR3 is made up of 13 amino acids. Germline V lookup: CDR1 DFQATT, CDR2 SNEGSKA (reference sequence). The CDR3 sequence: CSAIWGGNQPQHF.

V is TRBV25-1 and J is TRBJ2-3; TCRdb selects TRBD1, and the lack of DNA leaves this call unchecked. From germline, CDR1 is MGHDK and CDR2 SYGVNS. This CDR3 has 13 amino acids. The CDR3 reads CASSVGGGQTQYF.

This rearrangement joins TRBV7-9 to TRBJ2-2; TCRdb designates TRBD1, a call that cannot be tested without DNA. The CDR3 has 16 residues. The germline gives CDR1 SEHNR, CDR2 FQNEAQ (reference sequence). Here the CDR3 reads CASSRGQGPNTGELFF.